This T cell receptor beta chain derives from a study of OX40 agonist ivuxolimab in advanced cancers. Study overall: Three patients, one with hepatocellular carcinoma and two with cutaneous melanoma, achieved partial responses. Study-wide results and caveats: Part of the nonresponder group also had normalized T-cell clonal expansion that was low. Clonal expansion by week 6 occurred in CD4+ and CD8+ blood T cells (at 0.1 to 3.0 mg/kg).

The CDR3 is 15 residues long. Germline-derived CDR1 and CDR2 are SGHDT and YYEEEE. V lost 4 bases, J lost 3 bases, and 16 bases lay in between. In regard to this clone: Its specificity is unknown.

The table came from immunoSEQ multiplex PCR; TCRdb's copy has only in-frame clones and leaves some out. The sample holds about 58,000 clones, over 80% seen once. The sequence derives from an adult with an advanced solid tumor such as melanoma, head and neck, liver or kidney cancer. The V and J genes are TRBV5-6 and TRBJ2-5; D is possibly TRBD1 (5 bases). This specimen consisted of CD4+ or CD8+ T cells sorted from blood, obtained in a trial of the OX40 agonist ivuxolimab. This CDR3 reads CASSIDRGFKETQYF. CDR3 coding DNA: TGTGCCAGCAGCATTGACAGAGGATTTAAAGAGACCCAGTACTTC. The whole variable domain, filled in from reference TRBV5-6 and TRBJ2-5, reads DAGVTQSPTHLIKTRGQQVTLRCSPKSGHDTVSWYQQALGQGPQFIFQYYEEEERQRGNFPDRFSGHQFPNYSSELNVNALLLGDSALYLCASSIDRGFKETQYFGPGTRLLVL.